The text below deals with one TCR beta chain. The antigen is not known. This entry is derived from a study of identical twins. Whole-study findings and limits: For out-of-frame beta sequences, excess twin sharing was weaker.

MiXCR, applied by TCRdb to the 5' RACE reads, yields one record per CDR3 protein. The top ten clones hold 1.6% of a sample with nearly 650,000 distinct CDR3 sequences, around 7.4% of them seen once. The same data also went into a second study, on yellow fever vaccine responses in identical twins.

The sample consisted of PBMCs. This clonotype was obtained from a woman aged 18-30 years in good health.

The CDR3 nucleotides read TGTGCCAGCAGCCAGGGGAGGTGGATGCCCCAGCATTTT. Encoded protein: CASSQGRWMPQHF. The chain links TRBV11-1 to TRBJ1-5, with D possibly matching TRBD1 (6 bases). V was cut by 5 bases and J by 9 bases, with 14 bases left in between. Germline-derived CDR1 and CDR2 are SGHAT and FQDESV (reference sequence). This CDR3 contains 13 residues.